This T cell receptor (beta chain) comes out of a study of T-cell memory formation after mild COVID-19. Study as a whole: TCR clusters were largely donor specific.

This clonotype was seen only a few times. TCR alpha and TCR beta cDNA libraries carrying sample barcodes and UMIs were produced by 5'RACE using constant-segment primers. Via MiXCR, TCRdb re-called the 5' RACE reads, giving one row per CDR3 protein. The sample has about 400,000 distinct CDR3 sequences, roughly 15% seen once. The sample comprised PBMCs or a T cell subset sorted from them (not recorded which). This sequence was found in a man between 18 and 29 years old who had mild COVID-19 (a few samples of this study predate the infection). Cell type and time point are not known.

CDR3: CASSFPIAGGPQQETQYF. The DNA for the CDR3 is TGTGCCAGCAGCTTTCCGATAGCGGGGGGACCACAACAAGAGACCCAGTACTTC. The chain recombines TRBV5-6 with TRBJ2-5; 10 nucleotides agree with TRBD2. V lost 2 bases, J lost 2 bases, and 12 bases stayed unmatched. Germline V gene sequence: CDR1 SGHDT, CDR2 YYEEEE. CDR3 length equals 18 residues.